The 20 T cell receptor beta chains presented below share a single source sample, sequenced in a study of T cell responses to AZD1222 COVID-19 vaccine. Assay used: immunoSEQ multiplex PCR; TCRdb lists only in-frame clones, some missing. The sample has approximately 190,000 clones; about 92% are singletons. Material: peripheral blood, obtained 28 days after the second dose of the MenACWY control vaccine. The receptors derive from an adult who received the MenACWY meningococcal vaccine as a control.

This chain links TRBV18 with TRBJ1-2; tentative D call: TRBD1 (6 bases). In germline, CDR1 is KGHSH, CDR2 LQKENI. Trimming took off 3 bases at V and 6 bases at J, with 11 bases between the two ends. The CDR3 length is 13 residues. The CDR3 bases are TGTGCCAGCTCACCGTCGGGGGCTGATGGCTACACCTTC. It codes for CASSPSGADGYTF.

V usage is TRBV4-3 and J usage is TRBJ1-2; TRBD1 aligns across 10 bases. CDR3 size: 17 residues. Germline CDR1 reads LGHNA; CDR2 reads YSLEER. The V and J ends lost 2 bases and 6 bases, in that order; junction bases with no gene match: 12. CDR3 DNA sequence: TGCGCCAGCAGCCAATCGCCCAGACAGGGGGCGGGGCATGGCTACACCTTC. Translation gives CASSQSPRQGAGHGYTF.

The V call is TRBV9, the J call TRBJ2-7, with a weak D call TRBD1 (6 bases). From germline, CDR1 is SGDLS and CDR2 YYNGEE. V lost 4 bases to trimming and J lost 5 bases, with 19 bases between them. The CDR3 is 15 amino acids. CDR3 in DNA: TGTGCCAGCAGCCCCTTCCCCCGCAGGGGCCACGAGCAGTACTTC. Encoded protein: CASSPFPRRGHEQYF.

J is TRBJ1-1 and V is TRBV6-5, with a weak D call TRBD1 (5 bases). V lost 6 bases, J lost 8 bases, and 19 bases lay in between. Germline CDR1 is MNHEY and CDR2 is SVGAGI. CDR3 length: 14 amino acids. DNA for the CDR3: TGTGCCAGCAGCCATCAATCGGGGCGCGGAGAAGCTTTCTTT. This codes for CASSHQSGRGEAFF.

V and J are TRBV5-3 and TRBJ1-5; weak D call: TRBD1 (6 bases). TRBV5-3 qualifies as an ORF whose function is uncertain. Trimming removed 4 bases at V and 0 bases at J, with 14 bases between. This CDR3 contains 16 residues. CDR3 coding DNA: TGTGCCAGAAGCCGGGAACAGGGAATTAGCAATCAGCCCCAGCATTTT. Amino acids: CARSREQGISNQPQHF.

This chain connects TRBV24-1 to TRBJ2-7, with D perhaps TRBD2 (5 bases). The V end was cut by 2 bases, the J end by 5 bases, with 9 bases between. This CDR3 has 13 residues. The germline gives CDR1 KGHDR, CDR2 SFDVKD. CDR3: CATSDSWRDEQYF. In DNA, the CDR3 is TGTGCCACCAGTGATTCCTGGCGGGACGAGCAGTACTTC.

The chain joins TRBV28 to TRBJ2-7; D is ambiguous. CDR3 length: 13 residues. Trimming took 9 bases from V and 3 from J, leaving 15 bases between them. Germline CDR1 is MDHEN and CDR2 is SYDVKM. CDR3 nucleotides: TGTGCCAGTCGGGTACCAGCCCGCTACGAGCAGTACTTC. Amino acids: CASRVPARYEQYF.

The genes are TRBV30 and TRBJ1-4; weak D call: TRBD1 (5 bases). The germline gives CDR1 GTSNPN, CDR2 SVGIG (reference sequence). Trimming took 0 bases from V and 8 from J, leaving 16 bases between them. This CDR3 contains 15 residues. The DNA for the CDR3 is TGTGCCTGGAGTGTGGGTTTTGGGGCGCGGGAAAAACTGTTTTTT. Its protein product is CAWSVGFGAREKLFF.

In its sample, this clone was seen once. The V call is TRBV28, the J call TRBJ2-1; D may correspond to TRBD1 or TRBD2 (5 bases each). Trimming cost V 6 bases and J 5 bases, with 17 bases left between them. Germline V lookup: CDR1 MDHEN, CDR2 SYDVKM. The CDR3 loop spans 15 amino acids. The CDR3 region has the DNA TGTGCCAGCAGGGATCCCGGGGCCAGAAACAATGAGCAGTTCTTC. It specifies CASRDPGARNNEQFF.

The rearrangement links TRBV27 to TRBJ1-5, with D unresolved. The length of the CDR3 is 18 residues. Trimming took off 5 bases at V and 2 bases at J, with 22 bases between the two ends. The germline V gene has CDR1 MNHEY and CDR2 SMNVEV (reference sequence). The CDR3 region is CASSPRGGSRIGNQPQHF. Here the CDR3 DNA reads TGTGCCAGCAGTCCCCGGGGAGGGTCGCGTATTGGCAATCAGCCCCAGCATTTT.

As regards this clone: Other nucleotide sequences from this sample produce the same CDR3. The genes are TRBV3-1 (or the pseudogene TRBV3-2) and TRBJ2-7; D is unresolved. V gave up 0 bases and J gave up 0 bases, with 6 bases separating them. The CDR3 is made up of 14 amino acids. The germline gives CDR1 LGHDT, CDR2 YNNKEL (reference sequence). The CDR3 reads CASSQDLVSYEQYF. In nucleotides, the CDR3 is TGTGCCAGCAGCCAAGATTTGGTCTCCTACGAGCAGTACTTC.

As to this clone: Relative to the germline gene, one junction end is altered; a read error may explain this. This sequence joins TRBV6-6 and TRBJ1-1; no clear D gene. Germline CDR1 MNHNY, CDR2 SVGAGI (reference sequence). CDR3 length: 14 residues. CDR3: CASSYDTLNTEAFF. The DNA for the CDR3 is TGTGCCAGTAGTTATGATACACTTAACACTGAAGCTTTCTTT.

The J gene is TRBJ2-4, the V gene TRBV4-3; D is perhaps TRBD1 (6 bases). The ends were cut back, 2 bases at V and 10 bases at J, with 15 bases in the middle. The germline CDR1 and CDR2 sequences are LGHNA and YSLEER. This CDR3 has 14 amino acids. Written as DNA, the CDR3 is TGCGCCAGCAGCCAAAGGTTGGGGGACACGATTCAGTACTTC. Amino acids: CASSQRLGDTIQYF.

This sequence joins TRBV28 and TRBJ2-7; 9 nucleotides agree with TRBD1. V lost 6 bases to trimming and J lost 4 bases; unmatched junction nucleotides: 4. The CDR3 extends over 13 amino acids. The V gene's germline CDR1 is MDHEN and CDR2 SYDVKM. CDR3 nucleotides: TGTGCCAGCAGGGGACAGGGTAAATACGAGCAGTACTTC. It specifies CASRGQGKYEQYF. The full variable domain, in which reference TRBV28 and TRBJ2-7 provide the parts outside the CDR3, is DVKVTQSSRYLVKRTGEKVFLECVQDMDHENMFWYRQDPGLGLRLIYFSYDVKMKEKGDIPEGYSVSREKKERFSLILESASTNQTSMYLCASRGQGKYEQYFGPGTRLTVT.

The J gene is TRBJ1-5, the V gene TRBV7-9, with D uncertain. This CDR3 comprises 12 residues. Trimming left V 0 bases short and J 7 bases short, with 4 bases between. Germline-derived CDR1 and CDR2 are SEHNR and FQNEAQ (reference sequence). The CDR3 region is CASSLAEQPQHF. The DNA for the CDR3 is TGTGCCAGCAGCTTAGCGGAGCAGCCCCAGCATTTT.

This clone was seen a few times. The rearrangement uses TRBV11-3 and TRBJ1-2; maybe TRBD1 (5 bases). Germline assignment: CDR1 SGHNT and CDR2 YENEEA. V was cut by 5 bases and J by 1 base, with 17 bases left in between. CDR3 size: 16 residues. In DNA form, the CDR3 reads TGTGCCAGCAGCCTCACAGGCGGCGCCGATAACTATGGCTACACCTTC. This sequence encodes CASSLTGGADNYGYTF.

A few counts support this clone. V is TRBV20-1 and J is TRBJ1-4; 8 nucleotides agree with TRBD1. V lost 3 bases, J lost 8 bases, and 11 bases stayed unmatched. Germline lookup yields CDR1 DFQATT and CDR2 SNEGSKA (reference sequence). This CDR3 is 15 amino acids long. DNA of the CDR3: TGCAGTGCTAGTCACAGGGGGAGACTTGGGGAAAAACTGTTTTTT. Its translation is CSASHRGRLGEKLFF.

Only one count was recorded for this clone. The chain has TRBV28 and TRBJ1-6, with D perhaps TRBD1 (5 bases). V was clipped by 6 bases and J by 7 bases, with 16 bases between them. The germline gives CDR1 MDHEN, CDR2 SYDVKM. The CDR3 runs to 15 residues. CDR3 DNA: TGTGCCAGCAGGGGGATCGGGAGGGGAAATTCACCCCTCCACTTT. As protein: CASRGIGRGNSPLHF.

V gene TRBV18 combines with J gene TRBJ1-5; D gene ambiguous. V shed 5 bases and J shed 2 bases, with 16 bases lying between them. The germline V gene has CDR1 KGHSH and CDR2 LQKENI. This CDR3 comprises 16 residues. CDR3 DNA sequence: TGTGCCAGCTCAGACGAGTACGCAGGACGCAATCAGCCCCAGCATTTT. This translates into CASSDEYAGRNQPQHF.

A single count supports this clone. This sequence joins TRBV5-6 and TRBJ2-3, with 9 bases fitting TRBD2. With 2 bases clipped from V and 6 bases from J, the junction kept 10 bases outside the gene matches. The CDR3 contains 16 residues. Germline V CDR1 and CDR2: SGHDT, YYEEEE. CDR3 amino acids: CASSFSSGTRADTQYF. CDR3 DNA: TGTGCCAGCAGCTTTTCTAGCGGGACGAGAGCGGATACGCAGTATTTT.